These 13 T cell receptor beta chains originate from one sample sequenced in a study of blood T cell repertoires in COVID-19. Produced via immunoSEQ multiplex PCR; TCRdb's table is partial and in-frame only. The sample shows roughly 72,000 clones, around 80% of them seen only once. The material sequenced was peripheral blood. The receptors were sampled from a woman aged 80 or over with acute or convalescent COVID-19.

The chain has TRBV6-6 and TRBJ1-3, with D perhaps TRBD1 (6 bases). CDR3 length: 15 residues. Trimming stripped 6 bases from V and 3 bases from J, with 15 bases between. Germline lookup yields CDR1 MNHNY and CDR2 SVGAGI (reference sequence). For the CDR3, the DNA is TGTGCCAGCAGCCAGACAGGTGTTGGTGGAAACACCATATATTTT. As protein: CASSQTGVGGNTIYF.

This sequence joins TRBV7-9 and TRBJ2-7, with no clear D. This CDR3 is 13 amino acids long. Trimming took 1 base from V and 4 from J, leaving 8 bases between them. The germline gives CDR1 SEHNR, CDR2 FQNEAQ (reference sequence). The CDR3 protein is CASSLGLRYEQYF. The CDR3 DNA is TGTGCCAGCAGCTTAGGTCTGCGATACGAGCAGTACTTC.

This chain joins TRBV24-1 and TRBJ2-1, with 8 positions matching TRBD2. The V segment lost 3 bases and the J segment 8 bases; nucleotides outside the gene matches: 11. CDR1 is KGHDR, CDR2 SFDVKD, per germline. The CDR3 has 16 amino acids. CDR3 DNA: TGTGCCACCAGTGATGAAACGAGCGGGAGTAGGGATGAGCAGTTCTTC. Amino acid sequence: CATSDETSGSRDEQFF.

The CDR3 is CASSTMGQGTANTF. Written as DNA, the CDR3 is TGTGCCAGTAGTACAATGGGACAGGGGACCGCGAACACCTTC. The chain recombines TRBV19 with TRBJ1-2; 10 positions agree with TRBD1. The ends lost 4 bases at V and 12 bases at J; junction bases unmatched: 11. Germline V gives CDR1 LNHDA, CDR2 SQIVND (reference sequence). This CDR3 contains 14 residues.

The chain links TRBV11-2 to TRBJ1-3; D is perhaps TRBD1 (5 bases). Germline CDR1 SGHAT, CDR2 FQNNGV. The V end was cut by 5 bases, the J end by 1 base, with 18 bases between. The CDR3 sequence is 17 residues long. CDR3: CASSPKADSFSGNTIYF. The CDR3 nucleotides read TGTGCCAGCAGCCCTAAGGCTGACAGTTTTTCTGGAAACACCATATATTTT.

The rearrangement uses TRBV11-2 and TRBJ2-3; 8 bases align to TRBD1. This CDR3 has 17 residues. After removal of 5 bases from V and 3 bases from J, the junction contained 13 bases not matched to a gene. From germline, CDR1 is SGHAT and CDR2 FQNNGV. The CDR3 bases are TGTGCCAGCAGCAAAGGAACAGGGGGTTATGGGACAGATACGCAGTATTTT. This translates into CASSKGTGGYGTDTQYF.

This clone was seen more than once but under ten times. This chain connects TRBV11-1 to TRBJ2-1, with 8 bases identical to TRBD1. CDR1 is SGHAT and CDR2 is FQDESV in the germline V gene (reference sequence). The ends lost 3 bases at V and 8 bases at J; junction bases unmatched: 6. CDR3 length: 14 residues. Written as DNA, the CDR3 is TGTGCCAGCAGCTTTTCAGGGGGCTGGTATGAGCAGTTCTTC. As protein: CASSFSGGWYEQFF.

The rearrangement uses TRBV7-9 and TRBJ2-5; D call uncertain. Looked up from germline, CDR1 is SEHNR and CDR2 is FQNEAQ (reference sequence). This CDR3 is 17 amino acids long. V gave up 8 bases and J gave up 2 bases, with 24 bases separating them. The CDR3 coding sequence is TGTGCCAGCTTAGATACTTCTAGGTTATTGGCTCAAGAGACCCAGTACTTC. This sequence encodes CASLDTSRLLAQETQYF.

The chain joins TRBV21-1 to TRBJ2-7; TRBD1 is the table's D call, not checked against the DNA. TRBV21-1 counts as a pseudogene. CDR3 length: 15 residues. DNA for the CDR3: TGTGCCAGCAGCAAAGTCCAGGGTTCCCCCTACGAGCAGTACTTC. It translates to CASSKVQGSPYEQYF.

The chain carries TRBV4-1 and TRBJ2-7, with TRBD2 matching 14 bases. The CDR3 runs 16 residues. The junction had 6 bases not matched to a gene; V was cut back by 3 bases and J by 5 bases. Germline loops: CDR1 MGHRA, CDR2 YSYEKL. CDR3 in amino acids: CASSHETSGRADEQYF. The CDR3 DNA is TGCGCCAGCAGCCACGAGACTAGCGGGAGGGCTGACGAGCAGTACTTC.

The chain links TRBV29-1 to TRBJ2-3, with D perhaps matching TRBD2 (6 bases). Per the germline V gene, CDR1 is SQVTM and CDR2 is ANQGSEA. V was trimmed by 2 bases and J by 1 base, leaving 10 bases between them. The CDR3 runs 14 residues. In DNA form, the CDR3 reads TGCAGCGTTGAAAGGGACTGGGGCACAGATACGCAGTATTTT. Its translation: CSVERDWGTDTQYF.

The chain joins TRBV9 to TRBJ1-4, with a tentative D call TRBD1 (5 bases). CDR3 length: 15 amino acids. V was pared by 3 bases and J by 7 bases, with 16 bases between. Germline CDR1 is SGDLS and CDR2 is YYNGEE. In nucleotides, the CDR3 is TGTGCCAGCAGCGCCTTCCCAGGGTGGGGTGAAAAACTGTTTTTT. Protein product: CASSAFPGWGEKLFF. The full variable domain, rest sourced from reference TRBV9 and TRBJ1-4, is DSGVTQTPKHLITATGQRVTLRCSPRSGDLSVYWYQQSLDQGLQFLIQYYNGEERAKGNILERFSAQQFPDLHSELNLSSLELGDSALYFCASSAFPGWGEKLFFGSGTQLSVL.

The V and J genes are TRBV28 and TRBJ1-2; TRBD1 matches at 9 bases. The germline V gene has CDR1 MDHEN and CDR2 SYDVKM. The ends lost 2 bases at V and 5 bases at J; junction bases unmatched: 3. The CDR3 is 14 residues long. CDR3 loop: CASSLGTGMYGYTF. Here the CDR3 DNA reads TGTGCCAGCAGTTTAGGGACAGGGATGTATGGCTACACCTTC.